This paragraph covers one T cell receptor (beta chain) sequence. Its matching antigen is unknown. The data are from a study of breast tumors, draining lymph nodes, adjacent tissues. Study-wide points: The data were judged consistent with most tumor T cells coming from lymph node and expanding in tumor.

MiXCR, applied by TCRdb to the multiplex PCR reads, yields one record per CDR3 protein. The sample holds 12,000 to 15,000 distinct CDR3 sequences, 55% seen once. Germline V gives CDR1 MNHNY, CDR2 SVGAGI (reference sequence). This CDR3 is built from 15 residues. V lost 6 bases to trimming and J lost 2 bases; unmatched junction nucleotides: 6. The chain is built from TRBV6-6 and TRBJ2-3; 9 nucleotides match TRBD2. This TCR derives from a female donor with breast cancer. Some clones in this sample may be carry-over from other donors' samples. The sequenced material came from tumor-adjacent breast tissue. The DNA for the CDR3 is TGTGCCAGCAGGCAACTAGCGGGCCTCACAGATACGCAGTATTTT. Translation gives CASRQLAGLTDTQYF.